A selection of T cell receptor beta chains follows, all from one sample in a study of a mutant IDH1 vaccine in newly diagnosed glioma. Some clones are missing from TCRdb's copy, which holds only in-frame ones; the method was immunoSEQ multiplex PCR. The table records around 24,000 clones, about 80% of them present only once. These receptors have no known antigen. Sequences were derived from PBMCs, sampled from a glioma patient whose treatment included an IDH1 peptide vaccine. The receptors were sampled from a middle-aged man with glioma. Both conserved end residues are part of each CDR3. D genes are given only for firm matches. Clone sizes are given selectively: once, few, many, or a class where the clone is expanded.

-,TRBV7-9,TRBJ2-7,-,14,CASSRDGNLYEQYF,TGTGCCAGCAGCCGCGACGGGAACCTCTACGAGCAGTACTTC
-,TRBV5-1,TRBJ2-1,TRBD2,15,CASTTRGGVSNEQFF,TGCGCCAGCACTACCCGTGGGGGGGTGAGCAATGAGCAGTTCTTC
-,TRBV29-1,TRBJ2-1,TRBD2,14,CSVKTSGRDNEQFF,TGCAGCGTTAAAACTAGCGGCAGGGACAATGAGCAGTTCTTC
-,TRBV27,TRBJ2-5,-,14,CASALGGGIETQYF,TGTGCCAGCGCACTAGGGGGAGGGATCGAGACCCAGTACTTC
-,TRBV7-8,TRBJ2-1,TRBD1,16,CASSPEGQGIRNEQFF,TGTGCCAGCAGCCCAGAAGGACAGGGGATCAGGAATGAGCAGTTCTTC
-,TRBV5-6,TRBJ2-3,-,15,CASSLQSSARHTQYF,TGTGCCAGCAGCTTACAATCCTCAGCGCGCCATACGCAGTATTTT
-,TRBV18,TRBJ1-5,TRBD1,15,CASSPRQGEDQPQHF,TGTGCCAGCTCACCACGGCAGGGGGAAGATCAGCCCCAGCATTTT
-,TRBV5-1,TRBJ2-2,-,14,CASSSTRDTGELFF,TGCGCCAGCAGCTCAACGAGGGACACCGGGGAGCTGTTTTTT
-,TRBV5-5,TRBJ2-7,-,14,CASSLGGRNYEQYF,TGTGCCAGCAGCTTGGGGGGCAGGAACTACGAGCAGTACTTC
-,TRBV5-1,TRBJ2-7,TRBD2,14,CASSQSGRFDEQYF,TGCGCCAGCAGCCAAAGCGGGAGATTTGACGAGCAGTACTTC
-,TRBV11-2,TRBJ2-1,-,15,CASSYGSGTGNEQFF,TGTGCCAGCAGCTATGGTAGCGGGACAGGAAATGAGCAGTTCTTC
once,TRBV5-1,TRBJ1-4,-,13,CASSLGGGEKLFF,TGCGCCAGCAGCTTGGGGGGTGGAGAAAAACTGTTTTTT
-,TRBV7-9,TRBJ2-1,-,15,CASSPGRGPRNEQFF,TGTGCCAGCAGCCCTGGGAGGGGGCCTCGGAATGAGCAGTTCTTC
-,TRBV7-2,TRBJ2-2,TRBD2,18,CASSHSRREKRWTGELFF,TGTGCCAGCAGCCATAGCAGGCGGGAGAAGCGGTGGACCGGGGAGCTGTTTTTT
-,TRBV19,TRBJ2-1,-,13,CASSQWGFGEQFF,TGTGCCAGTAGCCAGTGGGGGTTCGGTGAGCAGTTCTTC
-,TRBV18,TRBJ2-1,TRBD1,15,CASSPQTGGNNEQFF,TGTGCCAGCTCACCTCAGACAGGGGGTAACAATGAGCAGTTCTTC
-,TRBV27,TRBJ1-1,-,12,CASSARGTEAFF,TGTGCCAGCAGTGCCCGGGGCACTGAAGCTTTCTTT
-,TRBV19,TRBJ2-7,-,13,CASRPEGKYEQYF,TGTGCCAGTAGACCAGAGGGAAAATACGAGCAGTACTTC
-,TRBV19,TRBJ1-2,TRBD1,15,CASSPRDSVNYGYTF,TGTGCCAGTAGTCCGCGGGACAGCGTAAACTATGGCTACACCTTC
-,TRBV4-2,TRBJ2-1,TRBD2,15,CASSQGLAADNEQFF,TGTGCCAGCAGCCAAGGGCTAGCGGCTGACAATGAGCAGTTCTTC
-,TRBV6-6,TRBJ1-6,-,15,CASRLQGDDNSPLHF,TGTGCCAGCAGGCTACAGGGAGACGATAATTCACCCCTCCACTTT
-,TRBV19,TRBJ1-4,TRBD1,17,CASSDPHGRGHREKLFF,TGTGCCAGTAGTGATCCCCACGGCAGGGGGCATCGAGAAAAACTGTTTTTT
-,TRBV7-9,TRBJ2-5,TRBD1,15,CASSQTGGVQETQYF,TGTGCCAGCAGCCAGACAGGGGGTGTCCAAGAGACCCAGTACTTC
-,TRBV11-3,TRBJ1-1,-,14,CASSSGSVDTEAFF,TGTGCCAGCAGCTCCGGATCTGTGGACACTGAAGCTTTCTTT
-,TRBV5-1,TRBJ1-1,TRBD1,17,CASSLRGQALGIAEAFF,TGCGCCAGCAGCTTGAGGGGGCAGGCCCTGGGAATCGCTGAAGCTTTCTTT
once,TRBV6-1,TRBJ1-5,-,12,CASRTDNQPQHF,TGTGCCAGCAGGACGGACAATCAGCCCCAGCATTTT
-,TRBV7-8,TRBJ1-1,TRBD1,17,CASSYPLRDRQSTEAFF,TGTGCCAGCAGCTACCCCCTCCGGGACAGACAATCCACTGAAGCTTTCTTT
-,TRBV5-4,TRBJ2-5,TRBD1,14,CASSRDRGQETQYF,TGTGCCAGCAGCCGTGACAGGGGCCAAGAGACCCAGTACTTC
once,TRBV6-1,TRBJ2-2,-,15,CASSRRDGNTGELFF,TGTGCCAGCAGTCGCCGGGACGGCAACACCGGGGAGCTGTTTTTT
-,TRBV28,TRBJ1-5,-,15,CASSLWAGAKQPQHF,TGTGCCAGCAGTTTATGGGCGGGGGCGAAACAGCCCCAGCATTTT
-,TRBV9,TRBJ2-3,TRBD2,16,CASSVQVAEGGDTQYF,TGTGCCAGCAGCGTACAGGTAGCGGAGGGAGGGGATACGCAGTATTTT
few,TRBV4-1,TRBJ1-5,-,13,CASSQDRGQPQHF,TGCGCCAGCAGCCAGGACAGAGGTCAGCCCCAGCATTTT
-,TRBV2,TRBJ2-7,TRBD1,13,CASSYLRGPEQYF,TGTGCCAGCAGTTATCTCAGGGGGCCCGAGCAGTACTTC
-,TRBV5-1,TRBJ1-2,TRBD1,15,CASSLVATGFNGYTF,TGCGCCAGCAGCTTGGTGGCGACAGGGTTTAATGGCTACACCTTC